Only a few counts were recorded for the clone carrying this T cell receptor beta chain. The source of the sample is a study of molecular identifiers for immune sequencing clone quantification. Preparation of the bulk TCR libraries relied on previously described methods and listed TCR primers. MiXCR, run by TCRdb on the PCR reads, gives a single entry per CDR3 protein. The sample lists about 500,000 distinct CDR3 sequences; roughly 23% were seen once. The length of the CDR3 is 15 residues. Germline trimming cut 7 bases from V and 3 bases from J; bases unmatched to any gene: 8. CDR1 SNHLY and CDR2 FYNNEI come from the germline V gene. Sorted cell numbers of roughly 17,000 to 1,000,000, with 10%, 30% or 50% RNA, served as input for naive CD8 libraries.

V usage is TRBV2 and J usage is TRBJ2-1; 8 bases are shared with TRBD2. What was sequenced was naive CD8+ T cells from blood, with Jurkat cell RNA spiked in. The subset here: FACS-sorted CD8+CD4-CCR7+CD45RA+ naive T cells. The TCR comes from a human donor in good health. Some libraries in this study had Jurkat cell RNA spiked in. CDR3 amino acids: CASNPGLANYNEQFF. CDR3 coding DNA: TGTGCCAGCAATCCAGGACTAGCAAACTACAATGAGCAGTTCTTC.